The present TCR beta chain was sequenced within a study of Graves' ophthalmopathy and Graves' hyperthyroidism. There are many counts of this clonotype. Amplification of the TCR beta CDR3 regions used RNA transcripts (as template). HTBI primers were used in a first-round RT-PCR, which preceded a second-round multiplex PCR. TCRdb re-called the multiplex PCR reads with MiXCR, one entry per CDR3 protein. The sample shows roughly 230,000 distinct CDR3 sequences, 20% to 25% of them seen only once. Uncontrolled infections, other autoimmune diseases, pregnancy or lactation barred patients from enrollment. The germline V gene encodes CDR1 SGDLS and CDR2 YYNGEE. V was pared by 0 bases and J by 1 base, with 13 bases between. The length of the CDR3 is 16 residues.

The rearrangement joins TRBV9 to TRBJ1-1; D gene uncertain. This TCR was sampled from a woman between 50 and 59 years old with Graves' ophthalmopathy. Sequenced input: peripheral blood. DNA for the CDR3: TGTGCCAGCAGCGTAGGTCCAGTCCTAGGGAACACTGAAGCTTTCTTT. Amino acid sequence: CASSVGPVLGNTEAFF. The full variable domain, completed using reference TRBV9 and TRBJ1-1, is DSGVTQTPKHLITATGQRVTLRCSPRSGDLSVYWYQQSLDQGLQFLIQYYNGEERAKGNILERFSAQQFPDLHSELNLSSLELGDSALYFCASSVGPVLGNTEAFFGQGTRLTVV.